The TCR beta chain described here comes from a study of blood T cell repertoires in COVID-19 (dated by TCRdb to 2018 to 2020). Regarding the study in general: Collaborator samples came from the United States, Italy and Spain and covered acute and convalescent phases of COVID-19. The prospective study material was composed of cDNA or gDNA derived from T cells, B-cell-depleted T cells, or PBMCs. Sample metadata almost always included a de-identified subject ID, COVID-19 status, age in years and sex. The repertoires were released in a freely available public database intended as a resource for research on the immune response to SARS-CoV-2. Where available, HLA class I and class II types were obtained from metadata supplied by the sample provider rather than from assay-based typing. Subjects who had been exposed to COVID-19, were actively infected with it, or had recovered from it provided the deeply sampled blood TCRbeta repertoires that made up the dataset. The samples were drawn from two sources: the first 160 participants of the ongoing ImmuneRACE study, and fewer than 1,500 subjects contributed by 6 global collaborators.

Comments on this clone: No antigen is known for it. Per-base qualities were not stored, and no clone one base away is much larger.

Including cysteine and phenylalanine, the CDR3 has 19 amino acids. Solely the CDR3 DNA is kept, with 57 bases framed from the first base. CDR1 and CDR2, per the germline V gene (reference sequence), are LNHDA and SQIVND. Clipping removes 5 bases from V and 3 bases from J, with 17 as the unmatched junction base count. General study outcomes and caveats: The amount of clinical and demographic metadata varied by source and participant and was provided uncurated.

Collaborating institutions collected whole blood in K2EDTA tubes following their own protocols. For TCRbeta analysis, collaborator samples were shipped as frozen whole blood, as isolated PBMCs, or as DNA extracted from either sample type. The immunoSEQ Assay, a bias-controlled multiplex PCR, was used to amplify TCRbeta CDR3 regions from genomic DNA. For the original study's pipeline: Nucleated cell counts per sample were estimated from amplification of reference gene primers within the assay. To quantify the absolute abundance of each unique TCRbeta CDR3 rearrangement, sequence reads were collapsed and filtered. Productive Simpson clonality was computed per sample as the square root of Simpson's diversity index over productive rearrangements. What TCRdb holds here is the immuneACCESS table cut down to in-frame rearrangements. Part of the clones is not present; checked against another copy, under half of the missing clones reflect an unresolved V gene, and the others are unexplained. That table supplies the V and J calls and clone size; D and trimming were determined from the DNA. This sample holds approximately 290,000 clones; 85% to 90% were observed only once. Clones ranked in the top ten supply under 0.95% of the sample.

The source of this sequence is a man aged 25-45 years with acute or convalescent COVID-19. The material sequenced was peripheral blood. Rearrangement joined TRBV19 to TRBJ2-5, and TRBD2 aligns with 11 junction nucleotides. The bases read TGTGCCAGTAGTCTCGCCCTGGACAGACCGGGACTAGCGGAAGAGACCCAGTACTTC. Its translation is CASSLALDRPGLAEETQYF.